These 20 T cell receptor beta chains were all obtained from the same sample, sequenced in a study of cytomegalovirus exposure and HLA in healthy donors. Repertoires were generated with immunoSEQ multiplex PCR, while TCRdb's copy carries only in-frame clones and drops some. The sample has about 220,000 clones; over 70% are singletons. The sequenced sample consisted of PBMCs. The origin of the receptors is a woman in her twenties or thirties in good health and CMV-seropositive.

The chain carries TRBV11-2 and TRBJ2-7; D not resolved. The V gene lost 4 bases and the J gene lost 12 bases, with 13 bases spanning the gap. CDR3 length equals 11 residues. Germline-derived CDR1 and CDR2 are SGHAT and FQNNGV. The CDR3: CASSSLDVAYF. For the CDR3, the DNA is TGTGCCAGCAGCTCCCTCGACGTAGCGTACTTC.

The chain couples TRBV5-1 to TRBJ1-2; D is possibly TRBD1 (5 bases). The CDR3 is 17 residues long. Trimming stripped 1 base from V and 3 bases from J, with 19 bases between. Germline V gives CDR1 SGHRS, CDR2 YFSETQ. The CDR3 loop is CASSLSASEGPHYGYTF. CDR3 nucleotide sequence: TGCGCCAGCAGCTTGTCAGCGTCGGAGGGGCCTCACTATGGCTACACCTTC.

The V gene is TRBV11-2, the J gene TRBJ2-5; TRBD2 might be the D (5 bases). In germline, CDR1 is SGHAT, CDR2 FQNNGV. The V end was cut by 4 bases, the J end by 3 bases, with 12 bases between. The CDR3 contains 14 residues. This chain's CDR3 is CASSSRDGEETQYF. The DNA for the CDR3 is TGTGCCAGCAGCTCCCGGGATGGAGAAGAGACCCAGTACTTC.

This sequence joins TRBV7-2 and TRBJ2-1; maybe TRBD1 (6 bases). The CDR3 consists of 14 residues. V lost 0 bases, J lost 4 bases, and 7 bases lay in between. Per germline, CDR1 SGHTA and CDR2 FQGNSA. The CDR3 DNA follows: TGTGCCAGCAGCTTAGCGGACAGATACAATGAGCAGTTCTTC. It specifies CASSLADRYNEQFF.

This chain joins TRBV27 and TRBJ2-1, with TRBD2 matching 10 bases. The CDR3 extends over 15 amino acids. V shed 2 bases, J shed 7 bases, and the junction held 5 bases outside the gene matches. The germline CDR1 and CDR2 sequences are MNHEY and SMNVEV (reference sequence). The CDR3 nucleotides are TGTGCCAGCAGTTTAATTCCTAGCGGGAGTAATGAGCAGTTCTTC. Amino acids: CASSLIPSGSNEQFF.

The genes are TRBV7-9 and TRBJ2-3; possible D gene TRBD2, 6 bases. Germline lookup yields CDR1 SEHNR and CDR2 FQNEAQ (reference sequence). The CDR3 spans 16 residues. V lost 3 bases, J lost 0 bases, and 13 bases lay in between. DNA of the CDR3: TGTGCCAGCAGCTTTGGACGGGAGCGAAGCACAGATACGCAGTATTTT. This translates into CASSFGRERSTDTQYF.

This chain uses TRBV11-2 with TRBJ1-1; D remains ambiguous. The CDR3 consists of 13 residues. Trimming removed 8 bases at V and 5 bases at J, with 15 bases between. Germline V CDR1 and CDR2: SGHAT, FQNNGV. In DNA, the CDR3 is TGTGCCAGCCGCAGACCCGGTAGGACTGAAGCTTTCTTT. Protein: CASRRPGRTEAFF.

This rearrangement joins TRBV2 to TRBJ2-2; TRBD2 matches 14 bases. J lost 6 bases, V lost 7 bases, and 7 bases had no gene match. This CDR3 has 16 residues. The germline V gene has CDR1 SNHLY and CDR2 FYNNEI. The CDR3 nucleotides are TGTGCCAGCAAGAGCGGGACTAGCGGGAGTGCCGGGGAGCTGTTTTTT. It specifies CASKSGTSGSAGELFF. The variable domain in full, completed from reference TRBV2 and TRBJ2-2, reads EPEVTQTPSHQVTQMGQEVILRCVPISNHLYFYWYRQILGQKVEFLVSFYNNEISEKSEIFDDQFSVERPDGSNFTLKIRSTKLEDSAMYFCASKSGTSGSAGELFFGEGSRLTVL.

This clone was counted between two and nine times. Within the sample, other DNA sequences also encode this same CDR3. The chain combines TRBV15 with TRBJ1-5, with TRBD1 matching 7 bases. Trimming took 1 base from V and 2 from J; bases not matched to a gene: 2. Germline V gene sequence: CDR1 LNHNV, CDR2 YYDKDF (reference sequence). The CDR3 spans 15 residues. The CDR3, as DNA: TGTGCCACCAGCAGAGGTGGGACAGGCAATCAGCCCCAGCATTTT. This sequence encodes CATSRGGTGNQPQHF. Full variable domain (missing parts from reference TRBV15 and TRBJ1-5): DAMVIQNPRYQVTQFGKPVTLSCSQTLNHNVMYWYQQKSSQAPKLLFHYYDKDFNNEADTPDNFQSRRPNTSFCFLDIRSPGLGDTAMYLCATSRGGTGNQPQHFGDGTRLSIL.

The gene calls are TRBV7-9 and TRBJ2-7; maybe TRBD2 (6 bases). V lost 1 base and J lost 2, with 9 bases in between. Germline V gene sequence: CDR1 SEHNR, CDR2 FQNEAQ (reference sequence). The CDR3 runs to 14 residues. CDR3 region: CASSLEGGTYEQYF. Here the CDR3 DNA reads TGTGCCAGCAGCTTAGAGGGAGGCACCTACGAGCAGTACTTC.

The chain combines TRBV29-1 with TRBJ1-2; D is ambiguous. V was cut by 8 bases and J by 5 bases, with 18 bases left in between. The CDR3 has 13 residues. The germline gives CDR1 SQVTM, CDR2 ANQGSEA. The CDR3 DNA reads as TGCAGCATCTCGAAACAGTCGGCTTATGGCTACACCTTC. It is translated as CSISKQSAYGYTF.

The chain couples TRBV18 to TRBJ2-5; D gene uncertain. This CDR3 comprises 13 residues. The ends were cut back, 0 bases at V and 5 bases at J, with 7 bases in the middle. Per germline, CDR1 KGHSH and CDR2 LQKENI. As DNA, the CDR3 is TGTGCCAGCTCACCACCAACCGTCGAGACCCAGTACTTC. Its protein product is CASSPPTVETQYF.

The chain uses TRBV29-1 and TRBJ2-2; 11 bases are a match to TRBD1. Germline CDR1 SQVTM, CDR2 ANQGSEA. This CDR3 region has 19 residues. V lost 2 bases to trimming and J lost 2 bases; unmatched junction nucleotides: 13. As DNA, the CDR3 is TGCAGCGTTGAACTCAGGATGGGGACAGGGGGATTTAACACCGGGGAGCTGTTTTTT. Its translation: CSVELRMGTGGFNTGELFF.

V is TRBV27 and J is TRBJ2-1, with 9 nucleotides matching TRBD1. Germline lookup yields CDR1 MNHEY and CDR2 SMNVEV (reference sequence). The V segment lost 5 bases and the J segment 9 bases; nucleotides outside the gene matches: 8. This CDR3 has 14 amino acids. As DNA, the CDR3 is TGTGCCAGCAGTCTCGGGACAGGGATGGGTGAGCAGTTCTTC. Translated: CASSLGTGMGEQFF.

The chain employs TRBV5-4 and TRBJ1-5, with a weak D call TRBD1 (5 bases). V was cut by 0 bases and J by 7 bases, with 11 bases left in between. The CDR3 is 14 residues long. Germline V gene sequence: CDR1 SGHNT, CDR2 YYREEE (reference sequence). The CDR3 reads CASSLGGAGQPQHF. The CDR3 DNA follows: TGTGCCAGCAGCTTGGGAGGGGCTGGGCAGCCCCAGCATTTT.

This clone was detected a few times. Other DNA variants within this sample encode the same CDR3. The chain uses TRBV9 and TRBJ2-7; tentative D call: TRBD2 (6 bases). Germline loops: CDR1 SGDLS, CDR2 YYNGEE. The V gene lost 0 bases and the J gene lost 3 bases, with 13 bases spanning the gap. The CDR3 contains 15 residues. CDR3 protein: CASSVGVAGSYEQYF. CDR3 bases: TGTGCCAGCAGCGTAGGGGTGGCGGGGAGCTACGAGCAGTACTTC.

This chain uses TRBV7-3 with TRBJ2-2; D gene uncertain. CDR1 SGHTA and CDR2 FQGTGA come from the germline V gene. The length of the CDR3 is 12 residues. Trimming stripped 5 bases from V and 8 bases from J, with 9 bases between. CDR3 in amino acids: CASSRSQGELFF. As DNA, the CDR3 is TGTGCCAGCAGCCGAAGTCAAGGGGAGCTGTTTTTT.

The chain employs TRBV27 and TRBJ1-1; 10 nucleotides agree with TRBD1. The length of the CDR3 is 14 residues. V dropped 5 bases and J dropped 4; count of bases not matched to a gene: 4. Germline CDR1 MNHEY, CDR2 SMNVEV (reference sequence). CDR3 sequence: CASSPRTGGTEAFF. The CDR3 nucleotides are TGTGCCAGCAGTCCCCGGACAGGGGGCACTGAAGCTTTCTTT.

The rearrangement uses TRBV5-1 and TRBJ2-3; D gene uncertain. Trimming removed 1 base from V and 6 bases from J, with 6 bases in between. Germline V gives CDR1 SGHRS, CDR2 YFSETQ. This CDR3 is 12 amino acids long. CDR3 protein: CASSLQWDTQYF. CDR3 bases: TGCGCCAGCAGCTTGCAGTGGGATACGCAGTATTTT.

There are a few counts of this clone. The chain employs TRBV2 and TRBJ1-1, with D maybe TRBD1 (6 bases). Looked up from germline, CDR1 is SNHLY and CDR2 is FYNNEI. Trimming cost V 2 bases and J 3 bases, with 7 bases left between them. This CDR3 spans 13 amino acids. The CDR3 sequence: CASSERGDTEAFF. The CDR3, as DNA: TGTGCCAGCAGTGAAAGGGGGGACACTGAAGCTTTCTTT.